One T cell receptor beta chain is described in this entry. Other nucleotide sequences from this sample produce the same CDR3. The sample belongs to a study of blood T cell repertoires in COVID-19. Study-wide background: Whether acute or convalescent, the COVID-19 samples came from the United States, Italy and Spain. The cDNA or gDNA used as material had been derived from T cells, B-cell-depleted T cells, or PBMCs.

Authors' methods: Researchers report that nucleated cell counts were estimated from reference gene primer amplification. Sequenced by immunoSEQ multiplex PCR; TCRdb stores in-frame clones only, minus some. D and trimming come from the DNA, and the V and J calls and clone size come from that table. The sample includes about 230,000 clones, around 80% of them seen just once. Germline V gene lookup returns CDR1 SGDLS and CDR2 YYNGEE. Trimming removed 0 bases from V and 1 base from J, with 7 bases in between. The CDR3 runs 14 residues. The specimen was peripheral blood. The clonotype was recovered from a man older than 75 with acute or convalescent COVID-19. This chain links TRBV9 with TRBJ2-5, with D possibly matching TRBD1 (6 bases). CDR3 in amino acids: CASSVVGGQETQYF. The DNA of the CDR3 is TGTGCCAGCAGCGTAGTAGGGGGCCAAGAGACCCAGTACTTC.